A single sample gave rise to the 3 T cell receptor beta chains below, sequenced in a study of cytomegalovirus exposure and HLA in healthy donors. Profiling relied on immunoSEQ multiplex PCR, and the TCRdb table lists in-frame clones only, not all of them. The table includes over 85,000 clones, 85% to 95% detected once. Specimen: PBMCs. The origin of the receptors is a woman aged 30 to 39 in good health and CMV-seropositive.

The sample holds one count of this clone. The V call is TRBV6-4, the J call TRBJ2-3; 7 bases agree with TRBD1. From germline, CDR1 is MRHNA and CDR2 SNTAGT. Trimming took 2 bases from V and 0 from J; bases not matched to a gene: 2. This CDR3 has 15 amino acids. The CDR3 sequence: CASSDGTASTDTQYF. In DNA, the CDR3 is TGTGCCAGCAGTGACGGGACAGCTAGCACAGATACGCAGTATTTT.

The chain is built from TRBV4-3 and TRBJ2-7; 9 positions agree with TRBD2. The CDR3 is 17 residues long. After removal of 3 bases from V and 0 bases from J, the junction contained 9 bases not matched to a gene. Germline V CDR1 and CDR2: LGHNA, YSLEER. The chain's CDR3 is CASSHYRTSASSYEQYF. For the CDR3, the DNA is TGCGCCAGCAGCCATTACCGGACTAGCGCAAGCTCCTACGAGCAGTACTTC.

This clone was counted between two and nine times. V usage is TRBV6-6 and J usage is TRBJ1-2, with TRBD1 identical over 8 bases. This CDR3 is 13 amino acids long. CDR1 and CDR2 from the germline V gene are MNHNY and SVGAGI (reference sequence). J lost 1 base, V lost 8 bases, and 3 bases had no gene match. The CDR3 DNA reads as TGTGCCAGCGGGACAGGAAGTAACTATGGCTACACCTTC. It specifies CASGTGSNYGYTF.